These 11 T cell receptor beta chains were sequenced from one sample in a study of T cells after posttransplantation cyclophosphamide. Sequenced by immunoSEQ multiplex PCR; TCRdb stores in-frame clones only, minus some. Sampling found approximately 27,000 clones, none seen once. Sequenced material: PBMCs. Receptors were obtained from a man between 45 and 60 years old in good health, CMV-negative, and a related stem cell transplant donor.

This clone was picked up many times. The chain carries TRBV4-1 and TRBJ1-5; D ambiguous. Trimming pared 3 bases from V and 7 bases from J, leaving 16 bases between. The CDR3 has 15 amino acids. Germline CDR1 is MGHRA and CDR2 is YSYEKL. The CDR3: CASSQPRSQGQPQHF. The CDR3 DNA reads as TGCGCCAGCAGCCAGCCCAGGTCCCAAGGACAGCCCCAGCATTTT.

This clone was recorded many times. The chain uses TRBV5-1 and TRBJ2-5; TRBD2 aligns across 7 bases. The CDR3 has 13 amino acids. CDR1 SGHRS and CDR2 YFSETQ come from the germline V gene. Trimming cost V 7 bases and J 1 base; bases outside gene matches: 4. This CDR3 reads CASSGTIQETQYF. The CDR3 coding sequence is TGCGCCAGCTCGGGGACTATCCAAGAGACCCAGTACTTC.

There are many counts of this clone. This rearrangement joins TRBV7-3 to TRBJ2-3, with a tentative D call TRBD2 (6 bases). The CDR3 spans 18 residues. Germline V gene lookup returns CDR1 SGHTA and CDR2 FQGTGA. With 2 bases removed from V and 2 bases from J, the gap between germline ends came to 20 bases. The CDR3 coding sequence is TGTGCCAGCAGCTTAGAACCTCGGAGCGGGCGGCTCACAGATACGCAGTATTTT. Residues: CASSLEPRSGRLTDTQYF. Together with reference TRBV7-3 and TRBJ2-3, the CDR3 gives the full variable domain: GAGVSQTPSNKVTEKGKYVELRCDPISGHTALYWYRQSLGQGPEFLIYFQGTGAADDSGLPNDRFFAVRPEGSVSTLKIQRTERGDSAVYLCASSLEPRSGRLTDTQYFGPGTRLTVL.

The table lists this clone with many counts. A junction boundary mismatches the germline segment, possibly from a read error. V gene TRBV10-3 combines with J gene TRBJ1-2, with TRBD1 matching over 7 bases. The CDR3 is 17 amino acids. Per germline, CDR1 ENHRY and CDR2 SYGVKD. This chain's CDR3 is CAISDRGKTGVAYGHTF. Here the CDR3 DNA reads TGTGCCATCAGTGATCGTGGTAAAACAGGGGTTGCCTATGGCCACACCTTC.

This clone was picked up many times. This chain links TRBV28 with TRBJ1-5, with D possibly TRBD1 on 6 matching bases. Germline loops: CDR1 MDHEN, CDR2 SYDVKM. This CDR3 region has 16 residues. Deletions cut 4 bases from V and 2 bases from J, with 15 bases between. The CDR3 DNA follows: TGTGCCAGCAGTTCTTCAGGGGAGTGGGGCAATCAGCCCCAGCATTTT. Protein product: CASSSSGEWGNQPQHF. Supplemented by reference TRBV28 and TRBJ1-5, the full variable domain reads DVKVTQSSRYLVKRTGEKVFLECVQDMDHENMFWYRQDPGLGLRLIYFSYDVKMKEKGDIPEGYSVSREKKERFSLILESASTNQTSMYLCASSSSGEWGNQPQHFGDGTRLSIL.

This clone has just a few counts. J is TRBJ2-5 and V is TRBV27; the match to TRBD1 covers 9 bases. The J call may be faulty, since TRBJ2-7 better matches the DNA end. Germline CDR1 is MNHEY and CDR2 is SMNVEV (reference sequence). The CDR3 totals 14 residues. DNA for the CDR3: TGTGCCAGCAGTTCGACGGGACAGGGCTACGAGCAGTACTTC. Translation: CASSSTGQGYEQYF.

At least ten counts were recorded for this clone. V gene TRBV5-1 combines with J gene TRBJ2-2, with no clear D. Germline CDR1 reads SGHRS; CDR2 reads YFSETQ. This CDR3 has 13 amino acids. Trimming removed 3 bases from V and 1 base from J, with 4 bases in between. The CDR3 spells CASSSKNTGELFF. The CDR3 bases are TGCGCCAGCAGCTCCAAGAACACCGGGGAGCTGTTTTTT.

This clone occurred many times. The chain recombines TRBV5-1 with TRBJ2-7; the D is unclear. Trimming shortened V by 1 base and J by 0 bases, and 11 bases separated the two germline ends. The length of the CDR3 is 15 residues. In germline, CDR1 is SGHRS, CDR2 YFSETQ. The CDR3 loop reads CASSLTGQSSYEQYF. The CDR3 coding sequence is TGCGCCAGCAGCTTGACGGGTCAGAGCTCCTACGAGCAGTACTTC. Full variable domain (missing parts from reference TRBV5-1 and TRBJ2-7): KAGVTQTPRYLIKTRGQQVTLSCSPISGHRSVSWYQQTPGQGLQFLFEYFSETQRNKGNFPGRFSGRQFSNSRSEMNVSTLELGDSALYLCASSLTGQSSYEQYFGPGTRLTVT.

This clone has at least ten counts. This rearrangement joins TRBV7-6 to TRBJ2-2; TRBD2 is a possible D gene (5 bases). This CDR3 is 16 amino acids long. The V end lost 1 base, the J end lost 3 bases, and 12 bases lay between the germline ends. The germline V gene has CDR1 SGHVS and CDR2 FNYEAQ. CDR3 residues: CASSLGHLADTGELFF. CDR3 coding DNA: TGTGCCAGCAGCTTAGGACACCTAGCAGACACCGGGGAGCTGTTTTTT.

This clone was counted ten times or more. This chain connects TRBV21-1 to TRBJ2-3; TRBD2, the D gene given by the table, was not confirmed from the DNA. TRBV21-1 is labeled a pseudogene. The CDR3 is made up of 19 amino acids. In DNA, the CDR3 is TGTGCCTTCAGGGGACTAGCGGGGGGAATTTTAAGCCTCACAGATACGCAGTATTTT. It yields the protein CAFRGLAGGILSLTDTQYF.

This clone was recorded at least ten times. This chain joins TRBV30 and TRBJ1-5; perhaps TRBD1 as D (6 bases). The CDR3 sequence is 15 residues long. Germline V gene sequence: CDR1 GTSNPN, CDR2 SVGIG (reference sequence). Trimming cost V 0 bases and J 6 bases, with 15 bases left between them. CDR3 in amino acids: CAWSVPPTGIQPQHF. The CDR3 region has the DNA TGTGCCTGGAGTGTACCCCCGACAGGCATTCAGCCCCAGCATTTT.